This T cell receptor beta chain was documented in a study of CD8 T cells in Susac syndrome. Note on this clonotype: Its antigen remains unknown.

Trimming took 3 bases from V and 5 from J, leaving 14 bases between them. This CDR3 contains 14 residues. Looked up from germline, CDR1 is SGHDT and CDR2 is YYEEEE. Study outcomes and limitations: The study's TCR sequencing and HLA analysis drew on a certain number of individuals. That number was acknowledged as relatively small.

Random-hexamer reverse transcription was applied to roughly 0.5 to 1 ug RNA. The CDR3 of TCR beta was amplified by immunoSEQ multiplex PCR across 54 Vbeta and 13 Jbeta. Each CDR3 protein is one row after TCRdb ran MiXCR on the immunoSEQ multiplex PCR reads. The data show 170,000 or so distinct CDR3 sequences, around 94% seen once. The sample consisted of CD4+ T cells from PBMCs. This TCR came from a human donor with Susac syndrome. The genes are TRBV5-6 and TRBJ2-5; D is possibly TRBD1 or TRBD2 (5 bases each). The DNA for the CDR3 is TGTGCCAGCAGCTCACAGGATCCGGGGGAGACCCAGTACTTC. Its protein product is CASSSQDPGETQYF.